What follows describes a single T cell receptor beta chain. The data belong to a study of identical twins. A universal primer site was created by template switching, with the cDNA bearing unique molecular identifiers. TCRdb re-called the 5' RACE reads through MiXCR, storing one row per CDR3 protein. The sample carries roughly 480,000 distinct CDR3 sequences, 20% to 25% recorded once. Per the germline V gene, CDR1 is SGHAT and CDR2 is FQNNGV. This CDR3 has 15 amino acids. V lost 5 bases to trimming and J lost 4 bases, with 15 bases between them. These data also formed part of another study, on T cells expressing NK-cell markers.

This receptor was identified in a woman aged 18-30 years in good health. Sequenced: CD4+ T cells sorted from blood. This chain connects TRBV11-2 to TRBJ2-1; D is perhaps TRBD2 (6 bases). The DNA for the CDR3 is TGTGCCAGCAGCGCGGGGTTCGAGGTGTACAATGAGCAGTTCTTC. Amino acids: CASSAGFEVYNEQFF.